Listed here are 2 T cell receptor beta chains from one sample, sequenced in a study of CD8+ T cells in alopecia areata. Sequencing used cDNA as its template, made by extracting RNA and reverse transcribing it. Only in-frame clones appear in the TCRdb table, and some are missing; sequencing was by immunoSEQ multiplex PCR. The sample has under 200,000 clones, less than 70% seen once; the top ten hold approximately 15%. The treatment here: oral pan-JAK inhibitor, 5-10 mg twice daily. This specimen consisted of CD4+ T cells sorted from blood, obtained at week 24, from a patient treated with tofacitinib. The receptors were gathered from a human donor with alopecia areata.

This clone has only a few counts. The chain recombines TRBV4-2 with TRBJ2-5; D is unresolved. The CDR3 is 15 residues long. The germline gives CDR1 LGHNA, CDR2 YNFKEQ. Trimming took off 1 base at V and 5 bases at J, with 14 bases between the two ends. The CDR3 bases are TGTGCCAGCAGCCAAGGGAGCATCTTGGGGGAGACCCAGTACTTC. This gives the protein CASSQGSILGETQYF.

The chain is built from TRBV30 and TRBJ1-6; D gene ambiguous. The CDR3 consists of 13 residues. With 1 base removed from V and 9 bases from J, the gap between germline ends came to 10 bases. Germline lookup yields CDR1 GTSNPN and CDR2 SVGIG (reference sequence). The CDR3 is CAWSANMVSPLHF. The CDR3 DNA is TGTGCCTGGAGTGCGAATATGGTTTCACCCCTCCACTTT.